These T cell receptor beta chains were read from a single sample in a study of human T cells and chemical hapten exposure. Each CDR3 protein is one row after TCRdb ran MiXCR on the RACE reads. The data contain some 110,000 distinct CDR3 sequences, 9% to 15% of them singletons. This specimen was whole blood, taken in connection with sensitization to the hapten diphenylcyclopropenone (DPC). The receptors originated from a woman in her forties or fifties with alopecia areata. Some clones in this sample may be carry-over from other donors' samples. CDR3s include the opening cysteine and the closing phenylalanine or tryptophan. D genes are given only for firm matches. Clone size is shown for a subset of rows, as once, few, many or a class of expanded clone.

TRBJ2-7 TRBV2 - few CASRTGLSEYGEQYF TGTGCCAGCAGGACTGGTTTGTCCGAATACGGCGAGCAGTACTTC
TRBJ1-1 TRBV4-2 - many CASSQLQGSDTEAFF TGTGCCAGCAGCCAATTACAGGGTTCTGACACTGAAGCTTTCTTT
TRBJ1-1 TRBV7-8 TRBD1 - CASRSGTGGERAEAFF TGTGCCAGCAGGTCCGGGACAGGGGGCGAACGCGCTGAAGCTTTCTTT
TRBJ1-1 TRBV6-2/TRBV6-3 - few CASSYRSVRVNTEAFF TGTGCCAGCAGTTACAGGTCGGTCAGGGTGAACACTGAAGCTTTCTTT
TRBJ1-1 TRBV9 - many CASSVLSTEAFF TGTGCCAGCAGCGTGCTGAGCACTGAAGCTTTCTTT
TRBJ1-2 TRBV3-2 - few CASSPTGESYGYTF TGTGCCAGCAGCCCCACAGGGGAGAGCTATGGCTACACCTTC
TRBJ2-5 TRBV6-6 - few CASSYGPGSPGQETQYF TGTGCCAGCAGTTACGGGCCCGGGAGCCCCGGCCAAGAGACCCAGTACTTC
TRBJ2-5 TRBV7-2 - few CASSLVSGRETQYF TGTGCCAGCAGCTTAGTATCAGGTCGAGAGACCCAGTACTTC
TRBJ1-6 TRBV5-1 - few CASSLGAIGNGSPLHF TGCGCCAGCAGCTTGGGGGCTATAGGGAACGGGTCACCCCTCCACTTT
TRBJ1-5 TRBV18 - once CASSPTTGRSNRPQHF TGTGCCAGCTCACCAACGACAGGTAGGAGCAATCGGCCCCAGCATTTT
TRBJ2-1 TRBV11-3 TRBD1 few CASSLGDRNSDEQFF TGTGCCAGCAGCTTAGGGGACAGGAATTCCGATGAGCAGTTCTTC
TRBJ2-3 TRBV2 - few CASSFSGISTDTQYF TGTGCCAGCAGTTTTAGCGGCATTAGCACAGATACGCAGTATTTT
TRBJ2-3 TRBV19 - many CASALGRALTDTQYF TGTGCCAGCGCCCTGGGCAGGGCCCTCACAGATACGCAGTATTTT
TRBJ1-5 TRBV12-3/TRBV12-4 TRBD1 - CASSQYDRADQPQHF TGTGCCAGCAGCCAATACGACAGGGCCGATCAGCCCCAGCATTTT
TRBJ1-1 TRBV2 TRBD1 - CASPRGPGSEAFF TGTGCCAGCCCGAGGGGGCCAGGTTCTGAAGCTTTCTTT
TRBJ2-2 TRBV28 - - CASSFQGGNTGELFF TGTGCCAGCAGTTTTCAAGGAGGAAACACCGGGGAGCTGTTTTTT